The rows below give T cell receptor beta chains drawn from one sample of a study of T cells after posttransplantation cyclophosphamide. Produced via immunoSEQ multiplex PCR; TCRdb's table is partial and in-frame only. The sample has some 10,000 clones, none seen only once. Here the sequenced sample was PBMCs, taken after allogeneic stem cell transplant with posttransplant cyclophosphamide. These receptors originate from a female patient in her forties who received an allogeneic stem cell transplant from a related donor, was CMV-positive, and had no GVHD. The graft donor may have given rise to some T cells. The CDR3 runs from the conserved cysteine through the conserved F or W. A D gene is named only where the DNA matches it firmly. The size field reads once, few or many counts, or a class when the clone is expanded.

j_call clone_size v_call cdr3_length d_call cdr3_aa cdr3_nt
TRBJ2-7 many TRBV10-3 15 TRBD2 CAISESASGTYEQYF TGTGCCATCAGTGAGTCAGCTAGCGGAACTTACGAGCAGTACTTC
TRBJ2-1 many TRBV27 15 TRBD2 CASSRQREVYNEQFF TGTGCCAGCAGTCGACAGCGGGAGGTCTACAATGAGCAGTTCTTC
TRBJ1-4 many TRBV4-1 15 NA CASSQDGKGREKLFF TGCGCCAGCAGCCAAGACGGGAAGGGTCGGGAAAAACTGTTTTTT
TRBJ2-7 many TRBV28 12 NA CASSLGRGRQYF TGTGCCAGCAGCCTGGGAAGGGGTAGGCAGTACTTC
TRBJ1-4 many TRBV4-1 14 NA CASSQFRVGEKLFF TGCGCCAGCAGCCAATTCCGGGTGGGTGAAAAACTGTTTTTT
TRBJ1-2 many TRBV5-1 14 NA CASSPGGGRGGYTF TGCGCCAGCAGCCCCGGAGGAGGGCGAGGCGGCTACACCTTC
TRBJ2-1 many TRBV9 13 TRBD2 CASSLGKRSGWVF TGTGCCAGCAGCTTGGGCAAGCGTAGCGGGTGGGTCTTC
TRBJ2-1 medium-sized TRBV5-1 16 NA CASSLMLAGATNEQFF TGCGCCAGCAGCTTAATGTTGGCGGGGGCGACGAATGAGCAGTTCTTC
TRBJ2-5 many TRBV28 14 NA CASSLDLGQETQYF TGTGCCAGCAGTTTAGATCTAGGCCAAGAGACCCAGTACTTC
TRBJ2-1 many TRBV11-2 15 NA CASSLRSGLYNEQFF TGTGCCAGCAGCTTAAGAAGCGGGCTCTACAATGAGCAGTTCTTC
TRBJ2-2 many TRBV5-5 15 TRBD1 CASSLGGGWTGELFF TGTGCCAGCAGCTTGGGAGGGGGCTGGACCGGGGAGCTGTTTTTT
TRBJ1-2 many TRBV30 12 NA CAWSALNYGYTF TGTGCCTGGAGTGCGTTAAACTATGGCTACACCTTC
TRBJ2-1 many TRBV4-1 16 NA CASSLQGSGHYNEQFF TGCGCCAGCAGCCTACAGGGTAGCGGGCACTACAATGAGCAGTTCTTC
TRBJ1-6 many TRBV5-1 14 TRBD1 CASRGQGTNSPLHF TGCGCCAGCAGAGGACAGGGTACTAATTCACCCCTCCACTTT
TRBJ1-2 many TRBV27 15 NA CASQPQGGGNYGYTF TGTGCCTCCCAACCCCAGGGAGGGGGTAACTATGGCTACACCTTC
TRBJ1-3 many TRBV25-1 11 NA CASTQSGTIYF TGTGCCAGCACTCAATCGGGCACCATATATTTT